This passage covers 12 T cell receptor beta chains from one sample sequenced in a study of ipilimumab plus nivolumab after autologous stem cell transplantation. Data came from immunoSEQ multiplex PCR; TCRdb stores just in-frame clones and leaves some out. This table has tens of thousands of clones, under 75% appearing once. Sample: PBMCs, taken in a trial of ipilimumab plus nivolumab as post-transplant consolidation. The receptors derive from a male donor with diffuse large B-cell lymphoma.

CDR3 loop: CASRVYGLQSTEAFF. CDR3 sequence (DNA): TGTGCCAGCAGGGTGTATGGACTACAGAGCACTGAAGCTTTCTTT. The gene calls are TRBV28 and TRBJ1-1; D unclear. Trimming shortened V by 6 bases and J by 4 bases, and 18 bases separated the two germline ends. The CDR3 is 15 amino acids. Per the germline V gene, CDR1 is MDHEN and CDR2 is SYDVKM.

The chain joins TRBV7-8 to TRBJ2-7; 8 bases agree with TRBD2. The V gene end was trimmed by 5 bases and the J gene end by 2 bases; junction bases not matched to a gene: 5. This CDR3 region has 14 residues. Germline loops: CDR1 SGHVS, CDR2 FQNEAQ. CDR3 DNA: TGTGCCAGCAGCCGGGCGGGGGGAGCCTACGAGCAGTACTTC. Its translation is CASSRAGGAYEQYF.

The chain joins TRBV10-2 to TRBJ1-1; no clear D gene. Trimming took off 4 bases at V and 4 bases at J, with 13 bases between the two ends. The CDR3 loop spans 14 amino acids. CDR1 and CDR2 (germline): WSHSY, SAAADI. CDR3 bases: TGCGCCAGCAGTGTTGGATCCGGGCTCACTGAAGCTTTCTTT. This codes for CASSVGSGLTEAFF.

This chain links TRBV10-3 with TRBJ2-1; TRBD2 agrees at 8 bases. The J segment lost 5 bases and the V segment lost 7 bases, leaving 7 bases of the junction unmatched. Germline V gene sequence: CDR1 ENHRY, CDR2 SYGVKD. The CDR3 is 14 residues long. CDR3 DNA: TGTGCCATCATGAGTAGCGGGGCGAACAATGAGCAGTTCTTC. Its translation: CAIMSSGANNEQFF.

This clone is labeled medium-sized. The chain employs TRBV7-8 and TRBJ1-6; no clear D gene. The germline V gene has CDR1 SGHVS and CDR2 FQNEAQ. Trimming shortened V by 9 bases and J by 0 bases, and 12 bases separated the two germline ends. The CDR3 covers 15 residues. CDR3 nucleotide sequence: TGTGCCAGTGCTCTTGGGAGCTCCTATAATTCACCCCTCCACTTT. Protein product: CASALGSSYNSPLHF. The variable domain in full, with the rest retrieved from reference TRBV7-8 and TRBJ1-6, is GAGVSQSPRYKVAKRGQDVALRCDPISGHVSLFWYQQALGQGPEFLTYFQNEAQLDKSGLPSDRFFAERPEGSVSTLKIQRTQQEDSAVYLCASALGSSYNSPLHFGNGTRLTVT.

The V gene is TRBV6-6, the J gene TRBJ1-1; tentative D call: TRBD1 (5 bases). This CDR3 has 14 amino acids. CDR1 is MNHNY and CDR2 is SVGAGI in the germline V gene (reference sequence). V lost 2 bases to trimming and J lost 4 bases, with 11 bases between them. CDR3 sequence reads: CASSYTTGSTEAFF. The CDR3 DNA reads TGTGCCAGCAGTTACACCACAGGAAGCACTGAAGCTTTCTTT.

V and J are TRBV29-1 and TRBJ2-1, with D perhaps being TRBD1 or TRBD2 (7 bases each). The length of the CDR3 is 14 residues. Germline V gene sequence: CDR1 SQVTM, CDR2 ANQGSEA. V gave up 7 bases and J gave up 0 bases, with 13 bases separating them. This CDR3 is CSGQGGDSYNEQFF. DNA for the CDR3: TGCAGCGGGCAGGGGGGGGACTCCTACAATGAGCAGTTCTTC.

This rearrangement joins TRBV6-1 to TRBJ1-2; tentatively, D is TRBD1 (5 bases). The V end was cut by 0 bases, the J end by 4 bases, with 12 bases between. The CDR3 sequence is 15 residues long. CDR1 is MNHNS and CDR2 is SASEGT in the germline V gene. The CDR3 nucleotides read TGTGCCAGCAGTGAAGCGCAAGGGGAGCTCTATGGCTACACCTTC. Its translation: CASSEAQGELYGYTF.

The J gene is TRBJ2-3, the V gene TRBV11-3; a weak D match, TRBD2 (5 bases). V lost 3 bases to trimming and J lost 0 bases, with 10 bases between them. In germline, CDR1 is SGHNT, CDR2 YENEEA. This CDR3 contains 15 residues. DNA for the CDR3: TGTGCCAGCAGCTTGGGGAGCCTGAGCACAGATACGCAGTATTTT. Protein product: CASSLGSLSTDTQYF.

This clone was seen more than once but under ten times. V gene TRBV7-9 combines with J gene TRBJ1-1; D unresolved. Germline CDR1 is SEHNR and CDR2 is FQNEAQ (reference sequence). This CDR3 has 11 amino acids. The V end lost 1 base, the J end lost 7 bases, and 4 bases lay between the germline ends. The CDR3: CASSLVGEAFF. The CDR3 region has the DNA TGTGCCAGCAGCTTAGTAGGTGAAGCTTTCTTT.

The CDR3 DNA follows: TGCGCCAGCAGCCTTGACAGGCCAACTAATGAAAAACTGTTTTTT. This sequence encodes CASSLDRPTNEKLFF. The V and J genes are TRBV5-1 and TRBJ1-4; a possible D gene is TRBD1 (6 bases). CDR3 length equals 15 residues. Germline CDR1 is SGHRS and CDR2 is YFSETQ. Trimming pared 4 bases from V and 0 bases from J, leaving 10 bases between.

In nucleotides, the CDR3 is TGTGCCAGCGCTCAGTTACCGCCTTGGAGGTACGGCTACACCTTC. Translation gives CASAQLPPWRYGYTF. The rearrangement uses TRBV11-2 and TRBJ1-2; D not resolved. V was trimmed by 8 bases and J by 8 bases, leaving 24 bases between them. The CDR3 contains 15 residues. Germline lookup yields CDR1 SGHAT and CDR2 FQNNGV. Together with reference TRBV11-2 and TRBJ1-2, the CDR3 gives the full variable domain: EAGVAQSPRYKIIEKRQSVAFWCNPISGHATLYWYQQILGQGPKLLIQFQNNGVVDDSQLPKDRFSAERLKGVDSTLKIQPAKLEDSAVYLCASAQLPPWRYGYTFGSGTRLTVV.